This T cell receptor (beta chain) was recovered during a study of T-cell reconstitution after alpha-beta-depleted transplantation in children. Library preparation (for TCRbeta) was performed with unique molecular identifiers. MiXCR, applied by TCRdb to the PCR reads, yields one record per CDR3 protein. The table records roughly 500,000 distinct CDR3 sequences, approximately 29% of them present only once. The germline gives CDR1 LGHDT, CDR2 YNNKEL (reference sequence). There are 17 residues in the CDR3. The trim removed 4 bases at V and 3 bases at J, leaving 11 bases unmatched. This TCR derives from a human donor who donated a stem cell graft to a child with aplastic anemia. This sequence joins TRBV3-1 and TRBJ2-7; 11 bases align to TRBD2. Sequenced here: PBMCs from the stem cell graft donor, sampled from the stem cell graft. Here the CDR3 reads CASSLFKLAGAHYEQYV. CDR3 nucleotide sequence: TGTGCCAGCAGCCTATTCAAACTAGCGGGAGCCCACTACGAGCAGTACGTC.